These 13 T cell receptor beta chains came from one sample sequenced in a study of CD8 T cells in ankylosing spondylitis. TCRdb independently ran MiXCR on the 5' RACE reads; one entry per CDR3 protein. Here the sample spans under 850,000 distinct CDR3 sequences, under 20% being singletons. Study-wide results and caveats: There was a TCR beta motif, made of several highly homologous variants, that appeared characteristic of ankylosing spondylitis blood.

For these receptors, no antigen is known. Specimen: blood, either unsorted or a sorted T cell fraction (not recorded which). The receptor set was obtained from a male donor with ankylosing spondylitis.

The CDR3 region has the DNA TGCGCCAGCAGCCAATTACCTAGCGGTATCACAGATACGCAGTATTTT. Residues: CASSQLPSGITDTQYF. The chain is built from TRBV4-1 and TRBJ2-3, with 7 nucleotides matching TRBD2. CDR1 is MGHRA and CDR2 is YSYEKL in the germline V gene. The CDR3 runs to 16 residues. V lost 2 bases to trimming and J lost 2 bases; unmatched junction nucleotides: 7.

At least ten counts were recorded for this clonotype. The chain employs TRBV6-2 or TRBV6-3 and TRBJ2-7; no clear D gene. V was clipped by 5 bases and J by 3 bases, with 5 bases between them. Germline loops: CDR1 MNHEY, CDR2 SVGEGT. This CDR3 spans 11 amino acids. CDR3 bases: TGTGCCAGCAGTCCCTACTACGAGCAGTACTTC. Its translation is CASSPYYEQYF.

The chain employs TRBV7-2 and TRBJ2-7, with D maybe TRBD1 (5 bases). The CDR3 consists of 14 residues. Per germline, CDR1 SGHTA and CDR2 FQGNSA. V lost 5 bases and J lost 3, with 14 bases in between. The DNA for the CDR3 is TGTGCCAGCAGCAATACGGACAAAGGCTACGAGCAGTACTTC. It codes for CASSNTDKGYEQYF. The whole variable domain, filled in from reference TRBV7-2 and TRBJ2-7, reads GAGVSQSPSNKVTEKGKDVELRCDPISGHTALYWYRQSLGQGLEFLIYFQGNSAPDKSGLPSDRFSAERTGGSVSTLTIQRTQQEDSAVYLCASSNTDKGYEQYFGPGTRLTVT.

The CDR3 region has the DNA TGTGCCAGCAGCTGGTCGACAGGGACCCTAGCCGAGCAGTACTTC. Protein sequence: CASSWSTGTLAEQYF. J is TRBJ2-7 and V is TRBV7-2, with TRBD1 matching 7 bases. CDR3 size: 15 residues. Trimming cost V 4 bases and J 6 bases; bases outside gene matches: 12. Germline V gene lookup returns CDR1 SGHTA and CDR2 FQGNSA. Combining the CDR3 with reference TRBV7-2 and TRBJ2-7 gives the whole variable domain GAGVSQSPSNKVTEKGKDVELRCDPISGHTALYWYRQSLGQGLEFLIYFQGNSAPDKSGLPSDRFSAERTGGSVSTLTIQRTQQEDSAVYLCASSWSTGTLAEQYFGPGTRLTVT.

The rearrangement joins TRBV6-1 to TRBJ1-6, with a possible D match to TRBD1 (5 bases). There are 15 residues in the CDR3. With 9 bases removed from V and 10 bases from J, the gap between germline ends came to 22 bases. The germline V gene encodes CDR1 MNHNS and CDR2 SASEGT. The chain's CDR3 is CARLSGQVNNSPLHF. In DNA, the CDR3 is TGTGCCAGGCTGTCGGGGCAGGTTAACAACTCACCCCTCCACTTT.

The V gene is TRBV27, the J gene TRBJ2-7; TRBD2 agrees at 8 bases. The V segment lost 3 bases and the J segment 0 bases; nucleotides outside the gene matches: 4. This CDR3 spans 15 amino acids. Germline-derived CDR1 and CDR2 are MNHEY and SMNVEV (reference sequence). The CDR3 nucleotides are TGTGCCAGCAGTTTCGGGGGGGCTCGCTCCTACGAGCAGTACTTC. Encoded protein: CASSFGGARSYEQYF.

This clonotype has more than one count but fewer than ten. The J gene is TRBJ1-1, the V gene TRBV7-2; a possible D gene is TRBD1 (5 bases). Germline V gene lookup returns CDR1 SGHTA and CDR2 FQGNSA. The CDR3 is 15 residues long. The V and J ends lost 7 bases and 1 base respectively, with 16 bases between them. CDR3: CASNRIPQENTEAFF. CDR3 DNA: TGTGCCAGCAACCGCATCCCACAGGAGAACACTGAAGCTTTCTTT.

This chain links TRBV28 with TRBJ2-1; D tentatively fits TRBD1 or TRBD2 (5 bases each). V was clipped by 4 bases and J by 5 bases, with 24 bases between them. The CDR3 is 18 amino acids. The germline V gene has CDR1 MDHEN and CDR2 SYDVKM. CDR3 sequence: CASSSPPTYSAGNNEQFF. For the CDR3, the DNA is TGTGCCAGCAGTTCGCCCCCCACCTATAGCGCAGGGAACAATGAGCAGTTCTTC.

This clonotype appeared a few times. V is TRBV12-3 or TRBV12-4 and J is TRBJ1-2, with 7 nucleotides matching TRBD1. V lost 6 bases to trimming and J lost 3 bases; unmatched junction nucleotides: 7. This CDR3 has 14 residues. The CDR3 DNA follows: TGTGCCAGCAGGAACAGGGGCCCGGACTATGGCTACACCTTC. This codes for CASRNRGPDYGYTF.

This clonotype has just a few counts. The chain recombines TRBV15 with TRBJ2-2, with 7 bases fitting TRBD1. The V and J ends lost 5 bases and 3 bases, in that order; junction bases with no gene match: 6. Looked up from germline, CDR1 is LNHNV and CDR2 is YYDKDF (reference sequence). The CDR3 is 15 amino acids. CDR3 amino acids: CATSGFTGDTGELFF. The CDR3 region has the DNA TGTGCCACCAGCGGCTTTACAGGGGACACCGGGGAGCTGTTTTTT.

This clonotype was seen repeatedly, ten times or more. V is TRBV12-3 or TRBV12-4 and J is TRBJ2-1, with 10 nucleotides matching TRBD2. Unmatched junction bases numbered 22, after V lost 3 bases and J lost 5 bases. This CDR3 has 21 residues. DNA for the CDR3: TGTGCCAGCAGTTTGGCTCCAGCGCGACTAGCGGGTGACTCTAAGCACAATGAGCAGTTCTTC. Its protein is CASSLAPARLAGDSKHNEQFF.

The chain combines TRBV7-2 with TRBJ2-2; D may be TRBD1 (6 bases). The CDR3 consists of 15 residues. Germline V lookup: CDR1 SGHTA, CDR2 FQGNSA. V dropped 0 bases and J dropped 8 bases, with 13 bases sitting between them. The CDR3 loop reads CASSLAQGSSGELFF. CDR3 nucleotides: TGTGCCAGCAGCTTAGCACAGGGAAGTAGTGGGGAGCTGTTTTTT.

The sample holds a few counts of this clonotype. The CDR3 reads CAISEPARTYEQYF. The CDR3 DNA reads TGTGCCATCAGTGAGCCCGCCCGGACCTACGAGCAGTACTTC. The chain joins TRBV10-3 to TRBJ2-7; D remains ambiguous. Germline lookup yields CDR1 ENHRY and CDR2 SYGVKD. Trimming left V 2 bases short and J 2 bases short, with 10 bases between. The CDR3 runs 14 residues.